This TCR beta chain was sequenced during a study of Graves' ophthalmopathy and Graves' hyperthyroidism. Germline V lookup: CDR1 DFQATT, CDR2 SNEGSKA (reference sequence). This CDR3 contains 14 residues. Losses at the gene ends were 6 bases for V and 9 bases for J; bases not matched to a gene: 17. Researchers took RNA transcripts and amplified TCR beta CDR3 regions from them. HTBI primers served in a first-round RT-PCR, which a second-round multiplex PCR followed. Each CDR3 protein gets one entry after TCRdb re-called the multiplex PCR reads with MiXCR. The sample holds 500,000 to 600,000 distinct CDR3 sequences; roughly 39% are singletons and the top ten take about 4.2%. Exclusion applied to patients with other autoimmune diseases, uncontrolled infections, pregnancy or lactation.

The clonotype comes from an adult man with Graves' hyperthyroidism. The sample comprised peripheral blood or thyroid tissue (not recorded which). The V call is TRBV20-1, the J call TRBJ2-7; 7 positions agree with TRBD1. This CDR3 reads CSAWSAGTAPGQYF. CDR3 sequence (DNA): TGCAGTGCCTGGAGTGCAGGGACAGCCCCTGGGCAGTACTTC.